The clone carrying this T cell receptor (beta chain) appeared a few times. With a much larger clone just one base away, this may be a read error. Germline CDR1 SGHTA, CDR2 FQGNSA. The trim removed 1 base at V and 4 bases at J, leaving 2 bases unmatched. The CDR3 is made up of 14 amino acids. The CDR3 regions of TCR beta were amplified from RNA transcripts. The primer set for the first-round RT-PCR of the TCR CDR3 was HTBI. TCRdb itself ran the multiplex PCR reads through MiXCR, one entry per CDR3 protein. The sample includes approximately 600,000 distinct CDR3 sequences, roughly 16% of them seen just once. The sample belongs to a study of T cells in Graves' hyperthyroidism and ophthalmopathy.

The sequence derives from a woman in her 30s with Graves' hyperthyroidism. The sequenced sample consisted of blood. The gene calls are TRBV7-2 and TRBJ2-3, with TRBD2 matching over 7 bases. The chain's CDR3 is CASSLVRESDTQYF. The CDR3 nucleotides are TGTGCCAGCAGCTTAGTGCGGGAGTCAGATACGCAGTATTTT.